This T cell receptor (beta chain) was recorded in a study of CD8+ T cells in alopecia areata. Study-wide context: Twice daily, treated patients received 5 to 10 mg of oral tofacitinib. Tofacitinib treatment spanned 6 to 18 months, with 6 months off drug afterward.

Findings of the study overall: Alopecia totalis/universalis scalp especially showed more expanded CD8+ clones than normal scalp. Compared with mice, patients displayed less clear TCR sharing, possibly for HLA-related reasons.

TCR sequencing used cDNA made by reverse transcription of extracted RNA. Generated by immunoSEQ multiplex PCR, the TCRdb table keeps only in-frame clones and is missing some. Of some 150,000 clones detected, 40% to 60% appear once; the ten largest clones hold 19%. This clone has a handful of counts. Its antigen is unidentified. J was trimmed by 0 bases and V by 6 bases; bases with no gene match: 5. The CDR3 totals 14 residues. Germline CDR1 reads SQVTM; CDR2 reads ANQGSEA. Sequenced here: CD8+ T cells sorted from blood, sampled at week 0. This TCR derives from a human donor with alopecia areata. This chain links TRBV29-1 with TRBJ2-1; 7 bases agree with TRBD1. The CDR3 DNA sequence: TGCAGCGTCGAGGGGGCCCGCTCCTACAATGAGCAGTTCTTC. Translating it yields CSVEGARSYNEQFF.